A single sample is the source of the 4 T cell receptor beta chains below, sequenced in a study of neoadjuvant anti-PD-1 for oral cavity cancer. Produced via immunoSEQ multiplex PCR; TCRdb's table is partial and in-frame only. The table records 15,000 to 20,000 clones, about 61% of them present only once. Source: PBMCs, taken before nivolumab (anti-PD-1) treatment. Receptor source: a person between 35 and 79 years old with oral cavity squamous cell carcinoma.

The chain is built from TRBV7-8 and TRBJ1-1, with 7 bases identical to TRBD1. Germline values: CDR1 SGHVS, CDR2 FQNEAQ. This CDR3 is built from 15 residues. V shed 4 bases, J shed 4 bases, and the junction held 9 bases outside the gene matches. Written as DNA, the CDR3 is TGTGCCAGCAGCTCAGACAGGGTGGGGGCCACTGAAGCTTTCTTT. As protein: CASSSDRVGATEAFF.

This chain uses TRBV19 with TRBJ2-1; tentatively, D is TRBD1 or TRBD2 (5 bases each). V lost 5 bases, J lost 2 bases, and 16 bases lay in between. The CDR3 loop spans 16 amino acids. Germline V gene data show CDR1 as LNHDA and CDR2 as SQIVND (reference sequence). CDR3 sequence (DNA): TGTGCCAGTAGTTCGACCGGGACGCTTACCTACAATGAGCAGTTCTTC. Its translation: CASSSTGTLTYNEQFF.

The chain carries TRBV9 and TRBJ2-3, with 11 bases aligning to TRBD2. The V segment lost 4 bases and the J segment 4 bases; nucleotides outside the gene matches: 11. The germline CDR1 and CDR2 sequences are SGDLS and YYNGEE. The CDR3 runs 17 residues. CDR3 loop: CASSSPVAGGPADTQYF. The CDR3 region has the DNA TGTGCCAGCAGCAGTCCTGTAGCGGGAGGGCCTGCAGATACGCAGTATTTT.

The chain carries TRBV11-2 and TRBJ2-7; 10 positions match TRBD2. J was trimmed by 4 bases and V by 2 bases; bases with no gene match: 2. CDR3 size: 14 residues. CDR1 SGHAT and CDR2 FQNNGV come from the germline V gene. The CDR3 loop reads CASSLSSGRYEQYF. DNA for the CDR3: TGTGCCAGCAGCTTAAGTAGCGGGAGGTACGAGCAGTACTTC.